A selection of T cell receptor beta chains follows, all from one sample in a study of blood T cell repertoires in COVID-19. Using immunoSEQ multiplex PCR, the repertoire was profiled, and TCRdb retains in-frame clones only, with some absent. The sample holds a few hundred thousand clones, 88% seen once. Input material: PBMCs or T cells enriched from blood (not recorded which). The receptor set was obtained from a woman aged 18-29 years who had recovered from COVID-19. Both conserved end residues are part of each CDR3. The order of the fields is V gene, D gene, clone size, J gene, CDR3 length, CDR3 protein, CDR3 DNA. D genes are given only for firm matches. Only part of the rows carry a size: once, few, many, or a class if the clone is expanded.

v_call: TRBV28
d_call: TRBD2
clone_size: .
j_call: TRBJ2-3
cdr3_length: 17
cdr3_aa: CASSQLTSGGAVDTQYF
cdr3_nt: TGTGCCAGCAGCCAACTCACTAGCGGGGGGGCTGTAGATACGCAGTATTTT

v_call: TRBV12-3/TRBV12-4
d_call: .
clone_size: .
j_call: TRBJ2-5
cdr3_length: 13
cdr3_aa: CASSPREDGSQYF
cdr3_nt: TGTGCCAGCAGTCCTCGGGAAGACGGGTCCCAGTACTTC

v_call: TRBV7-2
d_call: TRBD1
clone_size: .
j_call: TRBJ1-5
cdr3_length: 18
cdr3_aa: CASSLAVAGQYSNQPQHF
cdr3_nt: TGTGCCAGCAGCTTAGCAGTAGCGGGACAGTATAGCAATCAGCCCCAGCATTTT

v_call: TRBV18
d_call: TRBD1
clone_size: .
j_call: TRBJ2-5
cdr3_length: 14
cdr3_aa: CASSPGTEQETQYF
cdr3_nt: TGTGCCAGCTCACCCGGGACAGAGCAAGAGACCCAGTACTTC

v_call: TRBV6-1
d_call: TRBD1
clone_size: .
j_call: TRBJ1-4
cdr3_length: 16
cdr3_aa: CASSEPPGQGNEKLFF
cdr3_nt: TGTGCCAGCAGTGAACCGCCGGGACAGGGGAATGAAAAACTGTTTTTT

v_call: TRBV21-1
d_call: .
clone_size: .
j_call: TRBJ2-3
cdr3_length: 18
cdr3_aa: CASSKGGDRGRGTDTQYF
cdr3_nt: TGTGCCAGCAGCAAAGGAGGGGACAGGGGGCGCGGAACAGATACGCAGTATTTT

v_call: TRBV7-9
d_call: TRBD1
clone_size: .
j_call: TRBJ1-6
cdr3_length: 14
cdr3_aa: CASSWDRDNSPLHF
cdr3_nt: TGTGCCAGCAGCTGGGACAGGGATAATTCACCCCTCCACTTT

v_call: TRBV6-6
d_call: TRBD1
clone_size: .
j_call: TRBJ1-2
cdr3_length: 15
cdr3_aa: CASSYPGTGVYGYTF
cdr3_nt: TGTGCCAGCAGCTACCCCGGGACAGGGGTTTATGGCTACACCTTC

v_call: TRBV4-1
d_call: .
clone_size: .
j_call: TRBJ2-3
cdr3_length: 14
cdr3_aa: CASSPGFLGDTQYF
cdr3_nt: TGCGCCAGCAGCCCAGGTTTTTTGGGAGATACGCAGTATTTT

v_call: TRBV5-1
d_call: TRBD1
clone_size: .
j_call: TRBJ2-7
cdr3_length: 14
cdr3_aa: CASSQPKTGGEQYF
cdr3_nt: TGCGCCAGCAGCCAACCCAAGACAGGGGGTGAGCAGTACTTC

v_call: TRBV25-1
d_call: .
clone_size: .
j_call: TRBJ2-5
cdr3_length: 16
cdr3_aa: CASSNTGTPKRETQYF
cdr3_nt: TGTGCCAGCAGCAACACCGGGACTCCGAAACGGGAGACCCAGTACTTC

v_call: TRBV6-5
d_call: .
clone_size: .
j_call: TRBJ1-2
cdr3_length: 14
cdr3_aa: CASSYSQQLYGYTF
cdr3_nt: TGTGCCAGCAGTTACTCTCAACAGCTCTATGGCTACACCTTC

v_call: TRBV4-2
d_call: TRBD2
clone_size: .
j_call: TRBJ2-2
cdr3_length: 17
cdr3_aa: CASSQEMTSGVTGELFF
cdr3_nt: TGTGCCAGCAGCCAAGAGATGACTAGCGGAGTCACCGGGGAGCTGTTTTTT

v_call: TRBV6-2/TRBV6-3
d_call: TRBD2
clone_size: .
j_call: TRBJ2-5
cdr3_length: 19
cdr3_aa: CASSYLPPLAGKYQETQYF
cdr3_nt: TGTGCCAGCAGTTACCTCCCCCCACTAGCGGGGAAGTACCAAGAGACCCAGTACTTC

v_call: TRBV7-3
d_call: TRBD1
clone_size: once
j_call: TRBJ2-1
cdr3_length: 15
cdr3_aa: CASSTLQGAGNEQFF
cdr3_nt: TGTGCCAGCAGCACCCTTCAGGGGGCGGGCAATGAGCAGTTCTTC

v_call: TRBV2
d_call: .
clone_size: few
j_call: TRBJ2-5
cdr3_length: 13
cdr3_aa: CASSQLEGETQYF
cdr3_nt: TGTGCCAGCAGCCAACTAGAGGGAGAGACCCAGTACTTC

v_call: TRBV5-4
d_call: .
clone_size: .
j_call: TRBJ1-2
cdr3_length: 14
cdr3_aa: CASSLEQTIYGYTF
cdr3_nt: TGTGCCAGCAGCTTGGAACAGACTATCTATGGCTACACCTTC

v_call: TRBV7-9
d_call: TRBD1
clone_size: .
j_call: TRBJ2-1
cdr3_length: 16
cdr3_aa: CASSSPDREPYNEQFF
cdr3_nt: TGTGCCAGCAGCTCCCCTGACAGGGAACCCTACAATGAGCAGTTCTTC

v_call: TRBV7-9
d_call: TRBD1
clone_size: .
j_call: TRBJ2-5
cdr3_length: 15
cdr3_aa: CASSLQGVGQETQYF
cdr3_nt: TGTGCCAGCAGCTTACAGGGGGTAGGGCAAGAGACCCAGTACTTC

v_call: TRBV5-1
d_call: .
clone_size: .
j_call: TRBJ1-6
cdr3_length: 15
cdr3_aa: CASSAGGTSNSPLHF
cdr3_nt: TGCGCCAGCTCGGCGGGGGGGACGTCGAATTCACCCCTCCACTTT

v_call: TRBV12-3/TRBV12-4
d_call: TRBD1
clone_size: .
j_call: TRBJ1-2
cdr3_length: 13
cdr3_aa: CASGDRGDYGYTF
cdr3_nt: TGTGCCAGCGGAGACAGGGGCGACTATGGCTACACCTTC

v_call: TRBV27
d_call: TRBD1
clone_size: .
j_call: TRBJ1-2
cdr3_length: 13
cdr3_aa: CASRTGTVEGYTF
cdr3_nt: TGTGCCAGCAGGACAGGGACAGTTGAAGGCTACACCTTC